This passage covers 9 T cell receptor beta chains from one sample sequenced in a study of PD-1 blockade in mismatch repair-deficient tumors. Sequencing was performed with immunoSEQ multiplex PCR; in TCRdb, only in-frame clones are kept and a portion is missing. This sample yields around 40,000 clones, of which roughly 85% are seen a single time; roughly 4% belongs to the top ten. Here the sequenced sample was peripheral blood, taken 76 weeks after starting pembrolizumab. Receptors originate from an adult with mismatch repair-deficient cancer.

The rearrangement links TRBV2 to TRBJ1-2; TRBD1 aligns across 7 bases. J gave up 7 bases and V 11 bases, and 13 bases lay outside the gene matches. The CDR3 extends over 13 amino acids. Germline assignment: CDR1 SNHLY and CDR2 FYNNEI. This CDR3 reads CARGPRGPVGYTF. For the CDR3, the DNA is TGTGCCCGAGGTCCGAGGGGGCCGGTTGGCTACACCTTC.

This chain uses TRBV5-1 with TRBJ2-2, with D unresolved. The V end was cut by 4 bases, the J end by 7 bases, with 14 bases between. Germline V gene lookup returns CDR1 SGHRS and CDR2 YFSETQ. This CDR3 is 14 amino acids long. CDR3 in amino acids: CASSATTVVGELFF. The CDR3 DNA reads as TGCGCCAGCAGCGCGACAACGGTGGTCGGGGAGCTGTTTTTT.

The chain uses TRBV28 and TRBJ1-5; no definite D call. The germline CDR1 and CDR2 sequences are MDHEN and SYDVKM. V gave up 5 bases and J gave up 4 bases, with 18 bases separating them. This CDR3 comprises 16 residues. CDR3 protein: CASSRAARAPNQPQHF. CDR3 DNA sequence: TGTGCCAGCAGTCGCGCGGCGAGGGCCCCAAATCAGCCCCAGCATTTT.

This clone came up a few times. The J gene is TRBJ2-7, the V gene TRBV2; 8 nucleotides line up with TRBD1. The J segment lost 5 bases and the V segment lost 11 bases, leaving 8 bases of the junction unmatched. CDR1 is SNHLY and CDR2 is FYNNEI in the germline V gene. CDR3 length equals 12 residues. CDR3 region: CAGSDRGDEQYF. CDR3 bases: TGTGCCGGTTCCGACAGGGGCGACGAGCAGTACTTC.

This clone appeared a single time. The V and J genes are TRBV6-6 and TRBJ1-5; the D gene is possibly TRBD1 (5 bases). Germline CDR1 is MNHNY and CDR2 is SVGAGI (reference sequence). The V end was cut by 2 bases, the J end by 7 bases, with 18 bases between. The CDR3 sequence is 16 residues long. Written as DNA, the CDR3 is TGTGCCAGCAGTTACGTACAGGCCCTAGCGGGCCAGCCCCAGCATTTT. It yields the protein CASSYVQALAGQPQHF.

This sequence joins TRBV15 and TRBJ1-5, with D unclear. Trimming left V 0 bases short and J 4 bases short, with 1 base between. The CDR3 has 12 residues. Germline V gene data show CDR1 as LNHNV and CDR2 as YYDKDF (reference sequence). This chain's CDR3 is CATSRDNQPQHF. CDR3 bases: TGTGCCACCAGCAGAGATAATCAGCCCCAGCATTTT.

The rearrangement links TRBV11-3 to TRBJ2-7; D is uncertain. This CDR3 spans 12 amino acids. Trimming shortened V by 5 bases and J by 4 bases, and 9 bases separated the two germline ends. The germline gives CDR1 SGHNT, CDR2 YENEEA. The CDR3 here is CASSRSGYEQYF. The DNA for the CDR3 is TGTGCCAGCAGCCGGAGTGGTTACGAGCAGTACTTC. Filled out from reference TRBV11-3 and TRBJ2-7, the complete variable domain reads EAGVVQSPRYKIIEKKQPVAFWCNPISGHNTLYWYLQNLGQGPELLIRYENEEAVDDSQLPKDRFSAERLKGVDSTLKIQPAELGDSAVYLCASSRSGYEQYFGPGTRLTVT.

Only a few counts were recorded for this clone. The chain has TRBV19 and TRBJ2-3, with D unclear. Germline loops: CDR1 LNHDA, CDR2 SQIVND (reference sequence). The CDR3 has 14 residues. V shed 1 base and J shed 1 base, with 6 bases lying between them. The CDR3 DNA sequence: TGTGCCAGTAGTATAGGGACGGGCACAGATACGCAGTATTTT. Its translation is CASSIGTGTDTQYF. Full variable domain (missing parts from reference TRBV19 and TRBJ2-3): DGGITQSPKYLFRKEGQNVTLSCEQNLNHDAMYWYRQDPGQGLRLIYYSQIVNDFQKGDIAEGYSVSREKKESFPLTVTSAQKNPTAFYLCASSIGTGTDTQYFGPGTRLTVL.

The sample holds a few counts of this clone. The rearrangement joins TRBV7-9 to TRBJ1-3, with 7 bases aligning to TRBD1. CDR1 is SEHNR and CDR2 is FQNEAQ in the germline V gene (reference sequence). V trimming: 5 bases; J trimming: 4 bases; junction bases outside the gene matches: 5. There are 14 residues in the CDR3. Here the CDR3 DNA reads TGTGCCAGCAGCAAGACAGGGTACGGAAACACCATATATTTT. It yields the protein CASSKTGYGNTIYF.